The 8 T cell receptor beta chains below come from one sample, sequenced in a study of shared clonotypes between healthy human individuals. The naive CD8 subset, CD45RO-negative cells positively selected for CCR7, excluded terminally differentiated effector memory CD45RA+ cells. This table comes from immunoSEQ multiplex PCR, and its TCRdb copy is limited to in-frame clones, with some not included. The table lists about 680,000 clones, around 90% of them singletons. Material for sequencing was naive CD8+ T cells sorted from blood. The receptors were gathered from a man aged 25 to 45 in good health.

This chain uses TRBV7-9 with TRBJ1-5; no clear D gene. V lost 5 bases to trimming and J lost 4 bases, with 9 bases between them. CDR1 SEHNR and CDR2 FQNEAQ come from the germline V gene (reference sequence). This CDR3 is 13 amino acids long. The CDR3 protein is CASSRENNQPQHF. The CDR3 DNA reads TGTGCCAGCAGCCGAGAAAATAATCAGCCCCAGCATTTT.

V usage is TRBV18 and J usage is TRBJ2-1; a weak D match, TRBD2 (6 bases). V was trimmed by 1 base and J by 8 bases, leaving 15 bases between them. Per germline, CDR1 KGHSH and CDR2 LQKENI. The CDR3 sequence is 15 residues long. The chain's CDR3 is CASSPQEGGWHEQFF. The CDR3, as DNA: TGTGCCAGCTCACCACAGGAGGGTGGGTGGCATGAGCAGTTCTTC.

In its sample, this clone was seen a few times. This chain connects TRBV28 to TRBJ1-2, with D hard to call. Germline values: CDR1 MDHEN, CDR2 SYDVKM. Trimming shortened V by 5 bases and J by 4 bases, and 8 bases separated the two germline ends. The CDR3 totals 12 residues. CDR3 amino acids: CASSLKIYGYTF. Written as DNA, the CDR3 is TGTGCCAGCAGTCTCAAGATCTATGGCTACACCTTC.

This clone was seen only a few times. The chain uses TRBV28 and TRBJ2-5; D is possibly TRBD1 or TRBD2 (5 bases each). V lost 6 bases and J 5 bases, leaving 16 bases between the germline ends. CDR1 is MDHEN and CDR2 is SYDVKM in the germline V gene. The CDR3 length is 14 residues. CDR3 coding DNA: TGTGCCAGCAGCGCAGGGACGTTTTTGGAGACCCAGTACTTC. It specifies CASSAGTFLETQYF.

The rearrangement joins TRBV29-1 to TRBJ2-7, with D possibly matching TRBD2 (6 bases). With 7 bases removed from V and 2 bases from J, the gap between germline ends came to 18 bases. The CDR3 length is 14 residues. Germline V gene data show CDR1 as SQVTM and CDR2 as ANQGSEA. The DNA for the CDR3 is TGCAGCGCGACCGGATCCGGGAGTCCCTACGAGCAGTACTTC. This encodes CSATGSGSPYEQYF.

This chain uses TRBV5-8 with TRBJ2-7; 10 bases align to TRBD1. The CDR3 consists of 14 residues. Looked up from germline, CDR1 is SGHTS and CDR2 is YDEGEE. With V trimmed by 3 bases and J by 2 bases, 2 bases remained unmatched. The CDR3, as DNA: TGTGCCAGCAGCTCGACAGGGGGCCCCTACGAGCAGTACTTC. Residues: CASSSTGGPYEQYF.

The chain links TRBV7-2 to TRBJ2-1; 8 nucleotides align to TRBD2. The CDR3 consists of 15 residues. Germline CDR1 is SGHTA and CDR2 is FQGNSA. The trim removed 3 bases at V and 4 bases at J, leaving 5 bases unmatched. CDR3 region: CASSLNSGEYNEQFF. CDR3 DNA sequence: TGTGCCAGCAGCTTGAATAGCGGGGAGTACAATGAGCAGTTCTTC.

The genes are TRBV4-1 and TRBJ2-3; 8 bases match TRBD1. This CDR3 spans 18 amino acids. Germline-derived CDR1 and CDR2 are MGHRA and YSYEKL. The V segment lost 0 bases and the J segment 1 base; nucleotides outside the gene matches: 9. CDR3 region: CASSQELAQGAGTDTQYF. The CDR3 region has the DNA TGCGCCAGCAGCCAAGAGCTAGCGCAGGGGGCTGGCACAGATACGCAGTATTTT.